The 2 T cell receptor beta chains below were found in one sample sequenced in a study of blood T cell repertoires in COVID-19. The repertoire was sequenced with immunoSEQ multiplex PCR; TCRdb's copy has only in-frame clones and lacks some. This sample has about 90,000 clones, with less than 85% found just once. The source material was peripheral blood. Every receptor here comes from an older woman with acute or convalescent COVID-19.

This sequence joins TRBV20-1 and TRBJ2-7; 7 positions agree with TRBD1. The germline CDR1 and CDR2 sequences are DFQATT and SNEGSKA (reference sequence). The CDR3 has 11 residues. V lost 5 bases and J lost 4; bases outside the gene matches: 2. Written as DNA, the CDR3 is TGCAGTGCTTCGACAGGGTACGAGCAGTACTTC. This codes for CSASTGYEQYF.

V is TRBV9 and J is TRBJ2-7; 9 nucleotides match TRBD2. This CDR3 spans 18 amino acids. Losses at the gene ends were 0 bases for V and 5 bases for J; bases not matched to a gene: 15. Germline CDR1 SGDLS, CDR2 YYNGEE. The CDR3, as DNA: TGTGCCAGCAGCGTAGCCCCTTCTAGCGGGGCCCTAGGAAACGAGCAGTACTTC. This sequence encodes CASSVAPSSGALGNEQYF.